Following are 5 T cell receptor beta chains from one sample sequenced in a study of metastatic and nonmetastatic thyroid tumors. The entire patient cohort was treatment-naive prior to thyroid surgery. Using MiXCR, TCRdb re-called clones from the PCR reads. In the table there are about 69,000 clones, approximately 15% of which are singletons. The sample taken for sequencing was blood. These receptors originate from a male donor with papillary thyroid cancer or a benign thyroid nodule (not recorded which). Some clones in this sample may be carry-over from other donors' samples.

This clone occurred many times. V is TRBV7-2 and J is TRBJ1-4; tentatively, D is TRBD1 (5 bases). CDR3 length: 15 amino acids. The V and J ends lost 7 bases and 8 bases respectively, with 20 bases between them. Germline loops: CDR1 SGHTA, CDR2 FQGNSA. CDR3 DNA: TGTGCCAGCACCCTCGGGGGATTAAGCAGGGAAAAACTGTTTTTT. Amino acids: CASTLGGLSREKLFF.

This clone was picked up many times. This chain uses TRBV2 with TRBJ2-7; D is perhaps TRBD1 or TRBD2 (5 bases each). CDR1 is SNHLY, CDR2 FYNNEI, per germline. CDR3 size: 15 residues. The V and J ends lost 1 base and 5 bases respectively, with 15 bases between them. The CDR3 loop is CASSEGRGVENEQYF. The CDR3 DNA reads TGTGCCAGCAGTGAAGGGAGAGGGGTTGAAAACGAGCAGTACTTC.

Points on this clone: Possible read error: a much larger clone is one base away. This chain uses TRBV5-1 with TRBJ1-3; perhaps TRBD1 as D (5 bases). The CDR3 contains 14 residues. Germline CDR1 reads SGHRS; CDR2 reads YFSETQ. Trimming left V 8 bases short and J 1 base short, with 13 bases between. The CDR3 region is CASQPTGSGNTIYF. The CDR3 DNA sequence: TGCGCCAGTCAACCTACAGGTTCTGGAAACACCATATATTTT.

This clone was seen at least ten times. V and J are TRBV6-2 or TRBV6-3 and TRBJ2-1; the D is unclear. This CDR3 region has 14 residues. Germline CDR1 and CDR2: MNHEY and SVGEGT. The V end lost 2 bases, the J end lost 5 bases, and 10 bases lay between the germline ends. The CDR3 sequence is CASSYVAANNEQFF. The CDR3 DNA sequence: TGTGCCAGCAGTTACGTAGCCGCCAACAATGAGCAGTTCTTC.

About this clone itself: Given a much more abundant clone one base away, this may be a read error. The V call is TRBV11-2, the J call TRBJ2-1; TRBD2 aligns across 7 bases. Trimming took 8 bases from V and 5 from J; bases not matched to a gene: 6. The CDR3 is 13 amino acids. From germline, CDR1 is SGHAT and CDR2 FQNNGV. CDR3 protein: CASEGLSHNEQFF. DNA of the CDR3: TGTGCCAGCGAGGGACTATCGCACAATGAGCAGTTCTTC.